One and the same sample provided the 21 T cell receptor beta chains below, sequenced in a study of T cell responses to AZD1222 COVID-19 vaccine. Clones were sequenced by immunoSEQ multiplex PCR, and TCRdb holds only the in-frame ones, with some missing. The repertoire has 110,000 or so clones, 89% of them found once; the top ten carry 44%. Source: peripheral blood, taken 28 days after the second AZD1222 dose. The receptors here all came from an adult who received the AZD1222 COVID-19 vaccine.

This chain joins TRBV7-8 and TRBJ2-2; 7 nucleotides agree with TRBD1. The CDR3 sequence is 17 residues long. The germline gives CDR1 SGHVS, CDR2 FQNEAQ. V lost 5 bases, J lost 4 bases, and 13 bases stayed unmatched. CDR3 protein: CASSREGAAITTGELFF. The CDR3 coding sequence is TGTGCCAGCAGCCGAGAGGGGGCGGCGATCACCACCGGGGAGCTGTTTTTT.

J is TRBJ2-5 and V is TRBV9, with unresolved D. From germline, CDR1 is SGDLS and CDR2 YYNGEE. CDR3 length equals 15 residues. V dropped 3 bases and J dropped 1 base, with 13 bases sitting between them. CDR3 sequence (DNA): TGTGCCAGCAGCGCCGAAGGCACGGGCCAAGAGACCCAGTACTTC. Residues: CASSAEGTGQETQYF.

V and J are TRBV11-3 and TRBJ2-1; 10 nucleotides match TRBD2. CDR3 length: 12 residues. The V gene's germline CDR1 is SGHNT and CDR2 YENEEA. The ends lost 5 bases at V and 13 bases at J; junction bases unmatched: 5. DNA of the CDR3: TGTGCCAGCAGCCCTAGCGGGAGAGACCAGTTCTTC. It codes for CASSPSGRDQFF.

This chain links TRBV6-5 with TRBJ2-1; D unclear. This CDR3 has 11 amino acids. Between the trimmed V and J ends, which lost 1 base and 9 bases, there was a span of 4 bases. CDR1 MNHEY and CDR2 SVGAGI come from the germline V gene. Written as DNA, the CDR3 is TGTGCCAGCAGTTACTTTACTGAGCAGTTCTTC. Translation: CASSYFTEQFF.

The table lists this clone with a few counts. As DNA, the CDR3 is TGTGCCAGCAGCCGAAATAGCAATCAGCCCCAGCATTTT. Its translation: CASSRNSNQPQHF. This chain links TRBV7-8 with TRBJ1-5; no firm D call. The germline V and J ends were trimmed by 5 bases and 0 bases, with 5 bases remaining between them. Per germline, CDR1 SGHVS and CDR2 FQNEAQ. CDR3 length: 13 residues.

In regard to this clone: An end of the junction differs from the germline gene, which may be a read error. The CDR3 spells CASSLALGGSSHEQYF. The CDR3 nucleotides read TGTGCCAGCAGCTTAGCGCTAGGCGGGAGCTCCCACGAGCAGTACTTC. The chain uses TRBV7-6 and TRBJ2-7; 7 positions match TRBD2. CDR1 and CDR2 from the germline V gene are SGHVS and FNYEAQ. The CDR3 has 16 residues. Drawing the rest from reference TRBV7-6 and TRBJ2-7, the complete variable domain is GAGVSQSPRYKVTKRGQDVALRCDPISGHVSLYWYRQALGQGPEFLTYFNYEAQQDKSGLPNDRFSAERPEGSISTLTIQRTEQRDSAMYRCASSLALGGSSHEQYFGPGTRLTVT.

The chain couples TRBV19 to TRBJ1-5; D might be TRBD1 (6 bases). Trimming removed 5 bases from V and 1 base from J, with 15 bases in between. Per the germline V gene, CDR1 is LNHDA and CDR2 is SQIVND (reference sequence). The CDR3 totals 16 residues. CDR3 loop: CASSSRTADSNQPQHF. The CDR3, as DNA: TGTGCCAGTAGTTCTAGGACAGCCGACAGCAATCAGCCCCAGCATTTT.

This clone turned up a few times. The V gene is TRBV15, the J gene TRBJ1-1; D remains ambiguous. CDR1 and CDR2 (germline): LNHNV, YYDKDF (reference sequence). This CDR3 has 15 residues. The V end was cut by 1 base, the J end by 1 base, with 10 bases between. The CDR3 reads CATSRGKGGNTEAFF. The CDR3 region has the DNA TGTGCCACCAGCAGAGGGAAGGGAGGGAACACTGAAGCTTTCTTT.

The rearrangement joins TRBV6-5 to TRBJ1-5, with TRBD1 as a possible D gene (5 bases). This CDR3 has 15 residues. Germline V CDR1 and CDR2: MNHEY, SVGAGI. Trimming took 7 bases from V and 0 from J, leaving 13 bases between them. CDR3 sequence (DNA): TGTGCCAGCAATAGATTCGACAGTAGCAATCAGCCCCAGCATTTT. It encodes CASNRFDSSNQPQHF.

The chain recombines TRBV12-3 or TRBV12-4 with TRBJ1-3; D unresolved. V was cut by 3 bases and J by 7 bases, with 7 bases left in between. There are 12 residues in the CDR3. For the CDR3, the DNA is TGTGCCAGCAGTTTTTTTGCGAACACCATATATTTT. This codes for CASSFFANTIYF.

The chain uses TRBV15 and TRBJ2-4; no definite D call. Trimming stripped 0 bases from V and 0 bases from J, with 6 bases between. This CDR3 has 15 residues. CDR1 and CDR2 from the germline V gene are LNHNV and YYDKDF (reference sequence). This CDR3 is CATSRDLEAKNIQYF. The CDR3 bases are TGTGCCACCAGCAGAGATCTGGAAGCCAAAAACATTCAGTACTTC.

The rearrangement uses TRBV27 and TRBJ1-2; 9 nucleotides match TRBD1. The CDR3 runs 16 residues. Germline values: CDR1 MNHEY, CDR2 SMNVEV (reference sequence). V was pared by 4 bases and J by 5 bases, with 11 bases of the junction left unmatched. As DNA, the CDR3 is TGTGCCAGCAGTTCTCAACAGGGGGCGGGAATTTATGGCTACACCTTC. Its protein product is CASSSQQGAGIYGYTF.

J is TRBJ1-5 and V is TRBV2; the D gene is possibly TRBD1 (6 bases). The CDR3 length is 15 residues. V lost 7 bases, J lost 4 bases, and 17 bases lay in between. Looked up from germline, CDR1 is SNHLY and CDR2 is FYNNEI. CDR3 in amino acids: CASKNTGSWNQPQHF. The DNA of the CDR3 is TGTGCCAGCAAAAATACAGGGAGTTGGAATCAGCCCCAGCATTTT.

The rearrangement joins TRBV6-5 to TRBJ1-1; 9 positions agree with TRBD1. The CDR3 sequence is 13 residues long. The germline V gene has CDR1 MNHEY and CDR2 SVGAGI. Trimming removed 6 bases from V and 5 bases from J; junction bases left unmatched: 4. The CDR3 DNA reads TGTGCCAGCAGGGGGACAGGGCAGACTGAAGCTTTCTTT. Translation gives CASRGTGQTEAFF.

In this sample, this clone turned up once. This chain joins TRBV28 and TRBJ2-4, with D perhaps given as TRBD1 or TRBD2 (5 bases each). The CDR3 is 14 residues long. V was cut by 0 bases and J by 5 bases, with 8 bases left in between. The germline gives CDR1 MDHEN, CDR2 SYDVKM. CDR3 loop: CASSLWGDENIQYF. The DNA for the CDR3 is TGTGCCAGCAGTTTATGGGGGGACGAAAACATTCAGTACTTC.

This clone has only one observation. This chain connects TRBV7-2 to TRBJ1-5; tentatively, D is TRBD1 (5 bases). V was clipped by 5 bases and J by 3 bases, with 11 bases between them. Looked up from germline, CDR1 is SGHTA and CDR2 is FQGNSA. The CDR3 has 14 amino acids. The CDR3 is CASSIGTNNQPQHF. CDR3 sequence (DNA): TGTGCCAGCAGCATCGGGACTAACAATCAGCCCCAGCATTTT.

The chain uses TRBV5-1 and TRBJ2-3, with D unclear. The CDR3 has 13 residues. Germline V gives CDR1 SGHRS, CDR2 YFSETQ. V lost 5 bases, J lost 2 bases, and 9 bases lay in between. CDR3 in DNA: TGCGCCAGCAGAGACCTCATCACAGATACGCAGTATTTT. Translating it yields CASRDLITDTQYF.

The chain links TRBV28 to TRBJ1-6, with 7 bases aligning to TRBD1. CDR1 is MDHEN, CDR2 SYDVKM, per germline. The CDR3 has 15 residues. With V trimmed by 8 bases and J by 7 bases, 11 bases remained unmatched. The CDR3 sequence is CASLVQGPANSPLHF. CDR3 bases: TGTGCCAGCTTGGTACAGGGGCCAGCAAATTCACCCCTCCACTTT.

The chain uses TRBV9 and TRBJ2-1, with D unresolved. V was cut by 0 bases and J by 7 bases, with 8 bases left in between. The germline V gene has CDR1 SGDLS and CDR2 YYNGEE. This CDR3 spans 13 amino acids. This CDR3 reads CASSVETWNEQFF. The DNA for the CDR3 is TGTGCCAGCAGCGTAGAGACGTGGAATGAGCAGTTCTTC. The full variable domain, with the rest looked up from reference TRBV9 and TRBJ2-1, is DSGVTQTPKHLITATGQRVTLRCSPRSGDLSVYWYQQSLDQGLQFLIQYYNGEERAKGNILERFSAQQFPDLHSELNLSSLELGDSALYFCASSVETWNEQFFGPGTRLTVL.

The gene calls are TRBV11-3 and TRBJ1-1; D not certain. Germline CDR1 reads SGHNT; CDR2 reads YENEEA. Between the trimmed V and J ends, which lost 1 base and 7 bases, there was a span of 10 bases. The CDR3 is 13 amino acids. The CDR3 reads CASSLGVTSEAFF. DNA of the CDR3: TGTGCCAGCAGCTTAGGGGTGACAAGTGAAGCTTTCTTT. The variable domain in full, with the rest retrieved from reference TRBV11-3 and TRBJ1-1, is EAGVVQSPRYKIIEKKQPVAFWCNPISGHNTLYWYLQNLGQGPELLIRYENEEAVDDSQLPKDRFSAERLKGVDSTLKIQPAELGDSAVYLCASSLGVTSEAFFGQGTRLTVV.

This clone was detected only once. V gene TRBV7-2 combines with J gene TRBJ1-1; D is possibly TRBD1 (6 bases). Germline-derived CDR1 and CDR2 are SGHTA and FQGNSA. V shed 4 bases and J shed 6 bases, with 15 bases lying between them. The CDR3 runs to 14 residues. For the CDR3, the DNA is TGTGCCAGCAGCTCACAGGGAAGGAGCGCTGAAGCTTTCTTT. Protein product: CASSSQGRSAEAFF.